A single sample is the source of the 30 T cell receptor beta chains below, sequenced in a study of identical twins. TCRdb fed the 5' RACE reads into MiXCR, producing one record per CDR3 protein. Among just under 550,000 distinct CDR3 sequences listed, about 16% were seen once. These data are also associated with another study on yellow fever vaccine responses in identical twins.

The sample comprised CD4+ T cells sorted from blood. The receptors here all came from a woman under 30 in good health.

This clonotype was seen a handful of times. This chain links TRBV7-8 with TRBJ2-7; D call uncertain. V lost 1 base and J 6 bases, leaving 10 bases between the germline ends. This CDR3 has 13 residues. The germline V gene encodes CDR1 SGHVS and CDR2 FQNEAQ. The CDR3, as DNA: TGTGCCAGCAGCTTAGGAATTAGTGGCGAGCAGTACGTC. It specifies CASSLGISGEQYV.

V and J are TRBV5-6 and TRBJ1-1; unclear D gene. Germline CDR1 SGHDT, CDR2 YYEEEE. CDR3 size: 16 residues. The V and J ends lost 4 bases and 1 base respectively, with 17 bases between them. The CDR3 DNA is TGTGCCAGCAGCCGGCCGTTTCTAGGCAGGAACACTGAAGCTTTCTTT. The encoded protein is CASSRPFLGRNTEAFF.

Only a few counts were recorded for this clonotype. This chain links TRBV29-1 with TRBJ2-3; TRBD1 might be the D (6 bases). The germline gives CDR1 SQVTM, CDR2 ANQGSEA. This CDR3 is 13 amino acids long. Trimming stripped 7 bases from V and 6 bases from J, with 17 bases between. The CDR3 protein is CSARPGHSDTQYF. CDR3 bases: TGCAGCGCCAGACCGGGACATTCGGATACGCAGTATTTT.

The V and J genes are TRBV19 and TRBJ2-2, with TRBD2 matching 8 bases. Germline CDR1 and CDR2: LNHDA and SQIVND (reference sequence). The CDR3 runs 15 residues. Unmatched junction bases numbered 7, after V lost 5 bases and J lost 5 bases. The CDR3 coding sequence is TGTGCCAGTAGTGTCACTAGCGGAAGTACCGGGGAGCTGTTTTTT. This codes for CASSVTSGSTGELFF.

V usage is TRBV12-3 or TRBV12-4 and J usage is TRBJ1-2; perhaps TRBD1 as D (5 bases). The CDR3 length is 12 residues. V shed 5 bases and J shed 14 bases, with 18 bases lying between them. The DNA for the CDR3 is TGTGCCAGCAGTGGCGGGACGCGGCGCTGGACCTTC. This sequence encodes CASSGGTRRWTF.

V is TRBV25-1 and J is TRBJ1-1; D possibly corresponds to TRBD1 (5 bases). Germline loops: CDR1 MGHDK, CDR2 SYGVNS. The V end lost 4 bases, the J end lost 1 base, and 16 bases lay between the germline ends. The CDR3 sequence is 16 residues long. The CDR3 here is CASSAGVPQGNTEAFF. Here the CDR3 DNA reads TGTGCCAGCAGTGCGGGAGTTCCCCAGGGGAACACTGAAGCTTTCTTT.

This rearrangement joins TRBV6-5 to TRBJ2-3; unclear D gene. The length of the CDR3 is 15 residues. Germline CDR1 MNHEY, CDR2 SVGAGI. V lost 6 bases and J lost 7, with 20 bases in between. In DNA, the CDR3 is TGTGCCAGCAGCTACCGCCTCAGTGGGCGGCATACGCAGTATTTT. Amino acid sequence: CASSYRLSGRHTQYF.

V and J are TRBV20-1 and TRBJ2-7; TRBD1 aligns across 9 bases. The CDR3 is 13 residues long. V lost 4 bases, J lost 5 bases, and 6 bases stayed unmatched. Germline CDR1 reads DFQATT; CDR2 reads SNEGSKA (reference sequence). CDR3 bases: TGCAGTGCTATCGGGACAGGGATCAACGAGCAGTACTTC. It is translated as CSAIGTGINEQYF.

This clonotype was counted only a few times. This chain joins TRBV24-1 and TRBJ2-3; D perhaps matches TRBD2 (7 bases). Trimming shortened V by 0 bases and J by 3 bases, and 12 bases separated the two germline ends. Per germline, CDR1 KGHDR and CDR2 SFDVKD. This CDR3 is built from 16 residues. CDR3 nucleotides: TGTGCCACCAGTGATTTGAGGGGGGGAGGAACAGATACGCAGTATTTT. It yields the protein CATSDLRGGGTDTQYF.

The chain couples TRBV11-2 to TRBJ2-1, with D perhaps assigned TRBD1 or TRBD2 (6 bases each). The germline V and J ends were trimmed by 4 bases and 6 bases, with 16 bases remaining between them. The CDR3 sequence is 15 residues long. From germline, CDR1 is SGHAT and CDR2 FQNNGV. The CDR3 region has the DNA TGTGCCAGCAGCTCCGTTAGGGGGGCAATCAATGAGCAGTTCTTC. Translation gives CASSSVRGAINEQFF.

This clonotype was seen a few times. This chain uses TRBV24-1 with TRBJ1-2; weak D call: TRBD1 (6 bases). CDR1 is KGHDR and CDR2 is SFDVKD in the germline V gene. The V and J ends lost 4 bases and 4 bases respectively, with 12 bases between them. There are 14 residues in the CDR3. CDR3: CATSDGGAIYGYTF. The DNA of the CDR3 is TGTGCCACCAGTGACGGGGGGGCGATCTATGGCTACACCTTC.

The chain couples TRBV5-5 to TRBJ2-7; a weak D match, TRBD2 (6 bases). In germline, CDR1 is SGHKS, CDR2 YYEKEE (reference sequence). The length of the CDR3 is 15 residues. Trimming stripped 3 bases from V and 0 bases from J, with 13 bases between. CDR3 nucleotides: TGTGCCAGCAGCTCGTCCGGGACTCCCTCCTACGAGCAGTACTTC. This codes for CASSSSGTPSYEQYF.

The J gene is TRBJ2-1, the V gene TRBV5-1; the D is unclear. Trimming removed 4 bases from V and 3 bases from J, with 5 bases in between. Per germline, CDR1 SGHRS and CDR2 YFSETQ. This CDR3 contains 12 residues. Here the CDR3 reads CASSGNYNEQFF. CDR3 bases: TGCGCCAGCAGCGGCAACTACAATGAGCAGTTCTTC.

The chain carries TRBV4-1 and TRBJ1-4; a possible D gene is TRBD1 (5 bases). Trimming took off 2 bases at V and 4 bases at J, with 17 bases between the two ends. CDR3 length: 17 amino acids. Per germline, CDR1 MGHRA and CDR2 YSYEKL. The CDR3 DNA sequence: TGCGCCAGCAGCCAACGTTCGAGCGTGGGACTTAATGAAAAACTGTTTTTT. This sequence encodes CASSQRSSVGLNEKLFF.

The chain employs TRBV7-2 and TRBJ2-2; 7 bases agree with TRBD1. Germline CDR1 SGHTA, CDR2 FQGNSA. J was trimmed by 1 base and V by 8 bases; bases with no gene match: 7. The CDR3 sequence is 15 residues long. CDR3 amino acids: CASALNRGNTGELFF. Written as DNA, the CDR3 is TGTGCCAGCGCGTTGAACAGGGGGAACACCGGGGAGCTGTTTTTT.

Only a few counts were recorded for this clonotype. This sequence joins TRBV5-1 and TRBJ2-5, with D possibly being TRBD2 (7 bases). The germline gives CDR1 SGHRS, CDR2 YFSETQ. This CDR3 is 16 amino acids long. Deletions cut 1 base from V and 5 bases from J, with 18 bases between. The CDR3 coding sequence is TGCGCCAGCAGCTTGATCGTGGGGGGGGCCATCGAGACCCAGTACTTC. It specifies CASSLIVGGAIETQYF.

As to this clonotype: This clone may be a read error of a much larger clone one base away. The J gene is TRBJ2-4, the V gene TRBV6-2 or TRBV6-3; 9 nucleotides agree with TRBD1. This CDR3 is built from 16 residues. After removal of 4 bases from V and 2 bases from J, the junction contained 6 bases not matched to a gene. Germline V gene lookup returns CDR1 MNHEY and CDR2 SVGEGT. CDR3 region: CASSSGTGLSKNIQYF. In DNA form, the CDR3 reads TGTGCCAGCAGTTCCGGGACAGGGTTATCCAAAAACATTCAGTACTTC.

This clonotype appeared a few times. Here the CDR3 DNA reads TGTGCCAGCAGCCAAGAGACAGGGGGCTGGTACGAGCAGTACTTC. The encoded protein is CASSQETGGWYEQYF. This chain connects TRBV14 to TRBJ2-7; 10 positions agree with TRBD1. V lost 0 bases, J lost 4 bases, and 3 bases stayed unmatched. The CDR3 length is 15 residues. Germline CDR1 and CDR2: SGHDN and FVKESK.

This clonotype was counted at least ten times. CDR3 sequence: CASSSPSPYNEQFF. The DNA for the CDR3 is TGCGCCAGCAGCTCACCGTCCCCATACAATGAGCAGTTCTTC. V is TRBV5-1 and J is TRBJ2-1; D not certain. Germline-derived CDR1 and CDR2 are SGHRS and YFSETQ. This CDR3 has 14 amino acids. Trimming stripped 3 bases from V and 4 bases from J, with 11 bases between.

Ten or more counts support this clonotype. The chain combines TRBV12-3 or TRBV12-4 with TRBJ2-1, with D hard to call. CDR3 length equals 16 residues. V lost 4 bases to trimming and J lost 8 bases, with 21 bases between them. CDR3 in amino acids: CASSSLSGARGDEQFF. DNA for the CDR3: TGTGCCAGCAGTTCCCTAAGTGGAGCCCGTGGGGATGAGCAGTTCTTC.

The rearrangement joins TRBV29-1 to TRBJ1-3; the D gene is possibly TRBD1 (5 bases). Germline lookup yields CDR1 SQVTM and CDR2 ANQGSEA. This CDR3 contains 13 residues. Deletions cut 7 bases from V and 0 bases from J, with 10 bases between. CDR3 region: CSASGLSGNTIYF. CDR3 bases: TGCAGCGCCTCGGGGCTCTCTGGAAACACCATATATTTT.

This clonotype was counted a few times. The rearrangement links TRBV11-1 to TRBJ2-1, with 11 bases aligning to TRBD2. The CDR3 extends over 19 amino acids. Germline trimming cut 2 bases from V and 0 bases from J; bases unmatched to any gene: 9. CDR1 SGHAT and CDR2 FQDESV come from the germline V gene (reference sequence). CDR3 sequence (DNA): TGTGCCAGCAGCTTAACCCGATTAGCGGGGGGGGGCTCCTACAATGAGCAGTTCTTC. It translates to CASSLTRLAGGGSYNEQFF.

The genes are TRBV7-9 and TRBJ1-2, with D hard to call. CDR3 length: 14 amino acids. Trimming left V 3 bases short and J 4 bases short, with 12 bases between. The germline V gene has CDR1 SEHNR and CDR2 FQNEAQ (reference sequence). The CDR3 region has the DNA TGTGCCAGCAGCTTGATGGAGAGATCCTATGGCTACACCTTC. The encoded protein is CASSLMERSYGYTF.

This chain uses TRBV18 with TRBJ2-1; the match to TRBD1 covers 7 bases. The CDR3 spans 15 residues. Losses at the gene ends were 3 bases for V and 5 bases for J; bases not matched to a gene: 7. The germline gives CDR1 KGHSH, CDR2 LQKENI. CDR3 residues: CASSPQTGIDNEQFF. For the CDR3, the DNA is TGTGCCAGCTCACCGCAGACAGGGATAGACAATGAGCAGTTCTTC. Complete variable domain (other parts from reference TRBV18 and TRBJ2-1): NAGVMQNPRHLVRRRGQEARLRCSPMKGHSHVYWYRQLPEEGLKFMVYLQKENIIDESGMPKERFSAEFPKEGPSILRIQQVVRGDSAAYFCASSPQTGIDNEQFFGPGTRLTVL.

Ten or more counts support this clonotype. The rearrangement joins TRBV29-1 to TRBJ2-1; maybe TRBD2 (5 bases). CDR3 length equals 14 residues. The germline gives CDR1 SQVTM, CDR2 ANQGSEA. V was trimmed by 4 bases and J by 4 bases, leaving 14 bases between them. The DNA of the CDR3 is TGCAGCGTTGTGAATAAACGGGGTTACAATGAGCAGTTCTTC. Its protein is CSVVNKRGYNEQFF.

This chain links TRBV28 with TRBJ1-1; D is undetermined. The V end was cut by 5 bases, the J end by 10 bases, with 29 bases between. From germline, CDR1 is MDHEN and CDR2 SYDVKM. This CDR3 is 17 amino acids long. DNA for the CDR3: TGTGCCAGCAGTCCCCAATCTGTACACAAGCCCTCTCGCGGAGCTTTCTTT. It is translated as CASSPQSVHKPSRGAFF.

V and J are TRBV6-1 and TRBJ2-5; D ambiguous. The CDR3 totals 14 residues. Germline V gene lookup returns CDR1 MNHNS and CDR2 SASEGT. V was clipped by 5 bases and J by 3 bases, with 13 bases between them. CDR3 nucleotides: TGTGCCAGCAGTCCGGTTACTGTTAAAGAGACCCAGTACTTC. Protein: CASSPVTVKETQYF.

This clonotype was observed a few times. The J gene is TRBJ2-1, the V gene TRBV12-3 or TRBV12-4, with TRBD2 matching over 8 bases. V was pared by 6 bases and J by 2 bases, with 6 bases of the junction left unmatched. This CDR3 comprises 15 residues. The CDR3 DNA is TGTGCCAGCAGATTACTAGCGGCGGCCTACAATGAGCAGTTCTTC. Translation gives CASRLLAAAYNEQFF.

The chain uses TRBV29-1 and TRBJ2-7, with D unclear. The CDR3 covers 12 residues. Trimming took off 4 bases at V and 6 bases at J, with 13 bases between the two ends. CDR1 and CDR2 (germline): SQVTM, ANQGSEA. DNA of the CDR3: TGCAGCGTTGTGTTCTTCGGTAGCGAGCAGTACTTC. This encodes CSVVFFGSEQYF.

The J gene is TRBJ2-1, the V gene TRBV12-3 or TRBV12-4; either TRBD1 or TRBD2 may fit D (7 bases each). The CDR3 runs to 15 residues. V dropped 6 bases and J dropped 4 bases, with 16 bases sitting between them. CDR3 in DNA: TGTGCCAGCAGCCAGGGGGGGACAGAGTACAATGAGCAGTTCTTC. Its translation is CASSQGGTEYNEQFF.